These T cell receptor beta chains were read from a single sample in a study of blood T cells in healthy people across ages. TCRdb used MiXCR to reprocess the 5' RACE reads, holding one entry per CDR3 protein. This sample yields approximately 800,000 distinct CDR3 sequences, of which 62% are seen a single time; 25% to 30% belongs to the top ten. Sequencing was done on a sample of blood. The receptors shown here come from a man younger than 45 in good health. The CDR3 runs from the conserved cysteine through the conserved F or W. The D gene is left open where the match is weak. The listing skips clone size in some rows; elsewhere it reads once, few, many or a size class.

size	D	V	J	DNA	CDR3
-	-	TRBV29-1	TRBJ2-7	TGCAGCGTCGAAAAAAGACAGGCAGCGGGCTACGAGCAGTACTTC	CSVEKRQAAGYEQYF
-	-	TRBV7-2	TRBJ2-1	TGTGCCAGCAGCTCCCGGGACTATGAGCAGTTCTTC	CASSSRDYEQFF
-	TRBD2	TRBV6-5	TRBJ2-1	TGTGCCAGCAGTTACTCCCCCCAGCGGGGGGATGAGCAGTTCTTC	CASSYSPQRGDEQFF
-	-	TRBV9	TRBJ1-1	TGTGCCAGCAGCGTAAGGTGGACCACTGAAGCTTTCTTT	CASSVRWTTEAFF
-	TRBD1	TRBV28	TRBJ1-2	TGTGCCAGCAGTTCCCCGGGACAGGCAGCTGCTTATGGCTACACCTTC	CASSSPGQAAAYGYTF
few	-	TRBV6-5	TRBJ2-7	TGTGCCAGCAGTTACAGGGGGATTTACGAGCAGTACTTC	CASSYRGIYEQYF
once	-	TRBV20-1	TRBJ2-4	TGCAGTGCTAGAGCCCTACAGGGATTAGCCAAAAACATTCAGTACTTC	CSARALQGLAKNIQYF
few	TRBD2	TRBV4-3	TRBJ2-3	TGCGCCAGCAGCCAATCAGGCGGGGGTGATACGCAGTATTTT	CASSQSGGGDTQYF
-	-	TRBV9	TRBJ2-1	TGTGCCAGCAGCCCGCGGGGCGGGGCAGGCGATGAGCAGTTCTTC	CASSPRGGAGDEQFF
-	TRBD2	TRBV7-2	TRBJ2-7	TGTGCCAGCAGCTTGGCCACTAGCGGGCTATCCTACGAGCAGTACTTC	CASSLATSGLSYEQYF
few	-	TRBV27	TRBJ2-7	TGTGCCAGCAGTTCTAGGGGGTTCACCTACGAGCAGTACTTC	CASSSRGFTYEQYF
once	-	TRBV6-6	TRBJ2-7	TGTGTCAGCAGTTACTCGAATCTCTACGAGCAGTACTTC	CVSSYSNLYEQYF
-	-	TRBV6-2/TRBV6-3	TRBJ1-1	TGTGCCAGCTCAGGACACCCCATGAACACTGAAGCTTTCTTT	CASSGHPMNTEAFF
-	-	TRBV6-5	TRBJ1-1	TGTGCCAGCAGGCGTCGTCAGAGAAGGGACACTGAAGCTTTCTTT	CASRRRQRRDTEAFF
many	TRBD1	TRBV3-1	TRBJ1-6	TGTGCCAGCAGTCGAGGACAGGGGGGATCACCCCTCCACTTT	CASSRGQGGSPLHF